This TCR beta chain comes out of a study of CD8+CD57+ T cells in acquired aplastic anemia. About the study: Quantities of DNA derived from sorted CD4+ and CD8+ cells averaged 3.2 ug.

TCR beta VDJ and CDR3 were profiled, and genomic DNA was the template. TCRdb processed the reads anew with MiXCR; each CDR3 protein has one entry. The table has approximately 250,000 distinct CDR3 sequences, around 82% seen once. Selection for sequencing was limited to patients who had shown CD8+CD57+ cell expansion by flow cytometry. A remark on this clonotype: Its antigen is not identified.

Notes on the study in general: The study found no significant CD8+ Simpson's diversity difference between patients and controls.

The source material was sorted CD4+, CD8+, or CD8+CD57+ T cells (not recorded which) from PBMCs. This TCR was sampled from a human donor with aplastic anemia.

CDR3 loop: CASSGPPRGTQYF. DNA for the CDR3: TGTGCCAGCAGCGGACCTCCCAGGGGGACCCAGTACTTC. The J gene is TRBJ2-5, the V gene TRBV7-2, with a weak D call TRBD1 (6 bases). The CDR3 extends over 13 amino acids. V shed 5 bases and J shed 7 bases, with 14 bases lying between them. Germline CDR1 SGHTA, CDR2 FQGNSA.